This is a list of T cell receptor beta chains from one sample in a study of T cell responses to AZD1222 COVID-19 vaccine. Data came from immunoSEQ multiplex PCR; TCRdb stores just in-frame clones and leaves some out. This sample has 55,000 to 60,000 clones, with about 85% found just once. The sample was peripheral blood, taken on day 0 of MenACWY control vaccination. The receptor source for this set is an adult in good health. The conserved cysteine and the conserved F or W are not part of the CDR3 here.

J,V,CDR3
TRBJ2-7,TRBV3-1/TRBV3-2,ASSPRGRSEQY
TRBJ2-5,TRBV18,ASSPREETQY
TRBJ2-3,TRBV4-3,ASSYGDITDTQY
TRBJ1-1,TRBV7-9,AKSQGADTEAF
TRBJ1-2,TRBV5-6,ASSLLLSGGYT
TRBJ1-6,TRBV14,ASSQGSRVNSPLH
TRBJ2-7,TRBV12-3/TRBV12-4,ASSWAPSYEQY
TRBJ1-6,TRBV18,ASSPENYSPLH
TRBJ1-5,TRBV6-5,ASSYSRGDGQPQH
TRBJ2-3,TRBV7-9,ASSLWGDTQY
TRBJ2-3,TRBV10-3,AIRGRGGGTDTQY
TRBJ2-7,TRBV7-6,ASSFTGDPNYEQY
TRBJ2-2,TRBV19,ASSMQDTNTGELF
TRBJ1-2,TRBV6-5,ATFGWREGYT
TRBJ2-3,TRBV29-1,SVTTPGQGLADTQY
TRBJ2-6,TRBV20-1,SASQRSSGANVLT
TRBJ2-3,TRBV29-1,SAGTSGDTQY
TRBJ2-7,TRBV20-1,SASPFGASSYEQY
TRBJ1-1,TRBV6-6,ASSARGANTEAF
TRBJ2-7,TRBV27,ASSLSGYEQY